This TCR beta chain was captured by sequencing in a study of blood T cell repertoires in COVID-19. Study overall: Collection of acute and convalescent COVID-19 samples took place in the United States, Italy and Spain. T cells, B-cell-depleted T cells, or PBMCs provided the cDNA or gDNA that served as material.

In the original processing: Amplification with reference gene primers provided the estimates of nucleated cell counts. Measured with immunoSEQ multiplex PCR; TCRdb has only the in-frame clones, and not every one. V and J calls and clone size are given by that table; D and trimming were obtained from the DNA. The table lists 30,000 to 35,000 clones, approximately 82% of them singletons. In this sample, this clone turned up a few times. This CDR3 is also generated by other DNA sequences in the sample. V dropped 4 bases and J dropped 3; count of bases not matched to a gene: 7. Germline CDR1 SGHNT, CDR2 YYREEE (reference sequence). This CDR3 is built from 17 residues.

This receptor was taken from an older man with active or convalescent COVID-19. The chain employs TRBV5-4 and TRBJ2-3, with TRBD2 matching 14 bases. Material: peripheral blood. CDR3: CASSLRLAGGPTDTQYF. In DNA form, the CDR3 reads TGTGCCAGCAGCCTAAGACTAGCGGGAGGGCCTACAGATACGCAGTATTTT.